The sequence of this TCR beta chain was determined in a study of shared clonotypes between healthy human individuals. The overall study: Each donor's CD4 naive and CD4 memory cells filled three plates apiece, CD8 naive two, and CD8 memory one. Points from the study as a whole: A few donors had roughly 5% of their naive CD4 clonotypes in common.

To note about this clone: Its cognate antigen is unknown.

The CDR3 has 16 amino acids. The junction had 6 bases not matched to a gene; V was cut back by 0 bases and J by 5 bases. Germline CDR1 reads MGHRA; CDR2 reads YSYEKL. Method: immunoSEQ multiplex PCR; TCRdb's copy keeps in-frame clones and lacks some. The sample shows more than 2 million clones, roughly 95% of them seen only once. The chain has TRBV4-1 and TRBJ2-5, with 10 nucleotides matching TRBD1. The source of this sequence is a man between 18 and 29 years old in good health. Input material: naive CD4+ T cells sorted from blood. Specified subset: CD45RA+ positively selected. The DNA for the CDR3 is TGCGCCAGCAGCCAAGATGAGGGACAGGGGACGGAGACCCAGTACTTC. Translation gives CASSQDEGQGTETQYF.